This T cell receptor beta chain was identified in a study of T cell changes during pregnancy in multiple sclerosis. Trimming removed 2 bases from V and 8 bases from J; junction bases left unmatched: 4. Germline CDR1 and CDR2: MNHEY and SMNVEV (reference sequence). The CDR3 contains 14 residues. The data were produced by immunoSEQ multiplex PCR, yet TCRdb's version contains in-frame clones alone and is incomplete. The sample holds 65,000 to 75,000 clones; over 85% are singletons and the top ten take approximately 3.3%. The source of this sequence is a female donor in good health, enrolled as a control in a pregnancy study. The sample here was peripheral blood, taken after pregnancy. This chain joins TRBV27 and TRBJ2-1, with TRBD1 matching over 9 bases. DNA of the CDR3: TGTGCCAGCAGTTTAGGAACAGGGGGCCATGAGCAGTTCTTC. Protein sequence: CASSLGTGGHEQFF.